This T cell receptor (beta chain) was identified in a study of T-cell reconstitution after alpha-beta-depleted transplantation in children. This clonotype was picked up many times. Germline V gives CDR1 MDHEN, CDR2 SYDVKM. The CDR3 has 14 amino acids. J lost 9 bases, V lost 11 bases, and 17 bases had no gene match. Unique molecular identifiers were incorporated when the TCRbeta library was constructed. MiXCR, applied by TCRdb to the PCR reads, yields one record per CDR3 protein. The sample contains almost 500,000 distinct CDR3 sequences, about an eighth of which appear only once. The J gene is TRBJ2-3, the V gene TRBV28, with TRBD2 matching 7 bases. Here the sequenced sample was PBMCs from the stem cell graft donor, taken from the stem cell graft. This TCR was sampled from a human donor who donated a stem cell graft to a child with combined immunodeficiency. Written as DNA, the CDR3 is TGTGCCGGAAAGGCCCTAGCGGTGCTTGGAACGCAGTATTTT. Its translation: CAGKALAVLGTQYF.